This T cell receptor (beta chain) was captured by sequencing in a study of cytomegalovirus exposure and HLA in healthy donors. Turning to the study itself: Of all 398 donors who were genotyped, around 82% belonged to the Caucasian-associated ancestry cluster.

The sample holds one count of this clone. Donors sampled were nominally healthy, though unrecorded immune exposures were likely. Researchers ran the PCR with 60 Vbeta and 13 Jbeta primers. Libraries were prepared by immunoSEQ multiplex PCR; TCRdb keeps only in-frame clonotypes and omits some of them. The table has 150,000 to 180,000 clones, approximately 72% seen once; the top ten hold 2.5% to 3%. This CDR3 has 14 amino acids. In germline, CDR1 is SGDLS, CDR2 YYNGEE. Trimming took 1 base from V and 3 from J, leaving 9 bases between them. This clonotype was obtained from a man between 18 and 35 years old in good health and CMV-seronegative. Sample: PBMCs. This rearrangement joins TRBV9 to TRBJ2-3; D might be TRBD2 (5 bases). The DNA of the CDR3 is TGTGCCAGCAGCGTAAGAGGGAATACAGATACGCAGTATTTT. Its protein is CASSVRGNTDTQYF.